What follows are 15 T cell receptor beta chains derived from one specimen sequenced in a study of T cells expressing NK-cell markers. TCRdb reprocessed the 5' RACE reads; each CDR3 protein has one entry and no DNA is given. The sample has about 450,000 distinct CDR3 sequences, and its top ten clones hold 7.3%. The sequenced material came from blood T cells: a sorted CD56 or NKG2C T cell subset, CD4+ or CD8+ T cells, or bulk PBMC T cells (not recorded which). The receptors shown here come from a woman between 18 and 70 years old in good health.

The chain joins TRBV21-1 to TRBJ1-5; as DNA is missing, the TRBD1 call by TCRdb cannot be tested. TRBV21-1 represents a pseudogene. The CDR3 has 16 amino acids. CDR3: CASSRRDSDSNQPQHF.

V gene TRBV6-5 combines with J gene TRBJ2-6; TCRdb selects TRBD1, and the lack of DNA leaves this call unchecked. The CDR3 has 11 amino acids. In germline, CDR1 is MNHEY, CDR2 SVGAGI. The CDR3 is CASRQENVLTF.

This chain's CDR3 is CASSSRDKITDTQYF. The chain carries TRBV12-3 or TRBV12-4 and TRBJ2-3; TCRdb returns TRBD1, unconfirmable since there is no DNA. This CDR3 is built from 15 residues.

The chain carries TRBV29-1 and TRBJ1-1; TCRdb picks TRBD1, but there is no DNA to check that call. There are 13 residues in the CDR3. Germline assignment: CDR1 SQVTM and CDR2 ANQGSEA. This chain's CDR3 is CSVEEVGRAKAFF.

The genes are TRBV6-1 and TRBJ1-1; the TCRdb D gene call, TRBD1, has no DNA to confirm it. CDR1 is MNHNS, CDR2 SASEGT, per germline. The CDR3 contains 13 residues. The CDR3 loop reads CASSDGTYTEAFF.

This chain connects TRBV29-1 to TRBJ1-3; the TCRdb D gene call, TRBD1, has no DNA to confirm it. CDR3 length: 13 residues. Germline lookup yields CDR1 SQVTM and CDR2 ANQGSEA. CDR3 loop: CSVAGIRGNTIYF.

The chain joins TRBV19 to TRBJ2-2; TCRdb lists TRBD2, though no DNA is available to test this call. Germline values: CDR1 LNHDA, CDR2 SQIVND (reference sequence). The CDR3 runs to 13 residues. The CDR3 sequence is CASSIGTTGELFF. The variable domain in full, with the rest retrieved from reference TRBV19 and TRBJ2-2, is DGGITQSPKYLFRKEGQNVTLSCEQNLNHDAMYWYRQDPGQGLRLIYYSQIVNDFQKGDIAEGYSVSREKKESFPLTVTSAQKNPTAFYLCASSIGTTGELFFGEGSRLTVL.

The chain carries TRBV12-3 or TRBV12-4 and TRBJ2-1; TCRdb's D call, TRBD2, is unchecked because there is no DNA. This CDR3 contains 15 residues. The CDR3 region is CASTPGGSGIYEQFF.

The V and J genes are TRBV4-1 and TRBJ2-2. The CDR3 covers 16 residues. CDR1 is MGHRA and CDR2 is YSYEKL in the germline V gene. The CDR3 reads CASSQWVGSNTGELFF.

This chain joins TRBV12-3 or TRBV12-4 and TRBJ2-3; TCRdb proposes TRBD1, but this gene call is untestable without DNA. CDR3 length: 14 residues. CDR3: CASSLLGRTDTQYF.

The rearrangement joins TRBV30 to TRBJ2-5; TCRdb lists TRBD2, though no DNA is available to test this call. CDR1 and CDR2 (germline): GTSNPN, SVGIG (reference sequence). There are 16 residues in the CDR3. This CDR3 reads CAWSPGLAGGRETQYF.

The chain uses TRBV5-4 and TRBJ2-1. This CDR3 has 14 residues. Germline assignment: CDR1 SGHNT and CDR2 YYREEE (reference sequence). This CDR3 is CASSLTDKPNEQFF.

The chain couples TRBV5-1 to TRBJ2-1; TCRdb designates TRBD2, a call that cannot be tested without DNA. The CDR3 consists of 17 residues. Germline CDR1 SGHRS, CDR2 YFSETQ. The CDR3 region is CASSPLAGGTRYNEQFF.

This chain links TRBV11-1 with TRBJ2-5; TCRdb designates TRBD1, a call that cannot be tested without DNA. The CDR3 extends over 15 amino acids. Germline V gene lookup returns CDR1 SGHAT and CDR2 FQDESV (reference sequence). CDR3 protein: CASSLETWGQETQYF.

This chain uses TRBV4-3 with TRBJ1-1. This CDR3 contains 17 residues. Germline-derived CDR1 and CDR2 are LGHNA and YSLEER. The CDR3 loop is CASSPDGRSGSNTEAFF.